What follows describes a single TCR beta chain. Its antigen is as yet unknown. The data were taken from a study of somatic mutations in cytotoxic T cells in rheumatoid arthritis. About the research overall: Flow-sorting brought some V beta antibody-stained T-cell populations to nearly 100% purity, V beta1+ cells sequenced for TCRB among them. General observations from the study: Healthy controls did not share the age-linked increase in CD8+ clonality seen in rheumatoid arthritis patients. Of more than 60 patients, 8 or 9 had a largest CD8+ clone that exceeded 20% of CD8+ cells. The targets (antigens) of the expanded CD8+ clones were not known.

Germline CDR1 and CDR2: LNHDA and SQIVND (reference sequence). Trimming cost V 10 bases and J 1 base, with 11 bases left between them. This CDR3 comprises 12 residues. Sequenced by immunoSEQ multiplex PCR; TCRdb stores in-frame clones only, minus some. Here the sample spans approximately 20,000 clones, roughly nine tenths being singletons. The genes are TRBV19 and TRBJ2-7; D remains ambiguous. The specimen was CD8+ T cells sorted from blood. This TCR derives from a man aged 40-49 years in good health. The CDR3 here is CATRKGSYEQYF. CDR3 bases: TGTGCCACCCGAAAGGGATCCTACGAGCAGTACTTC.